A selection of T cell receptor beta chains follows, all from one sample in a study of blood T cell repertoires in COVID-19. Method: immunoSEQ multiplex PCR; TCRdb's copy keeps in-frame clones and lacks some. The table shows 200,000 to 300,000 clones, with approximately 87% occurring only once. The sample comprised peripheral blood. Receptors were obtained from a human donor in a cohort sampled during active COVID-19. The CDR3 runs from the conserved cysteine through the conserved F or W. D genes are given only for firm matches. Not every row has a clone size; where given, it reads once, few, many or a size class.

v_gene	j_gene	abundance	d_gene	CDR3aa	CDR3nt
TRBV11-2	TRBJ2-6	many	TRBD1	CASSLVLGQGRGANVLTF	TGTGCCAGCAGCTTAGTTCTCGGACAGGGAAGGGGGGCCAACGTCCTGACTTTC
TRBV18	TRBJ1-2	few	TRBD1	CASSPPDRGNYGYTF	TGTGCCAGCTCACCACCGGACAGGGGTAACTATGGCTACACCTTC
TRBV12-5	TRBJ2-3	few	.	CASGLDSPTDTQYF	TGTGCTAGTGGTTTGGACTCCCCAACAGATACGCAGTATTTT
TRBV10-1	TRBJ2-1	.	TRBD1	CASRSTGGNEQFF	TGCGCCAGCAGGAGTACAGGGGGGAATGAGCAGTTCTTC
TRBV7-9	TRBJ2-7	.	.	CASRFRGRYEQYF	TGTGCCAGCCGGTTCAGGGGCCGCTACGAGCAGTACTTC
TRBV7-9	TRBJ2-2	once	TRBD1	CASSLSRQGENTGELFF	TGTGCCAGCAGCTTATCCCGACAGGGAGAGAACACCGGGGAGCTGTTTTTT
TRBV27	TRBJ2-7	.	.	CASSPNAQITSYEQYF	TGTGCCAGCAGTCCTAATGCCCAAATCACCTCCTACGAGCAGTACTTC
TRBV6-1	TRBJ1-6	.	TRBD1	CASSAPGQGRSSSSPLHF	TGTGCCAGCAGTGCCCCGGGACAGGGTCGGTCGAGTAGTTCACCCCTCCACTTT
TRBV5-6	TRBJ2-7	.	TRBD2	CASSLLAGGAYEQYF	TGTGCCAGCAGCTTGTTGGCTGGGGGGGCCTACGAGCAGTACTTC
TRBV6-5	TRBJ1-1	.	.	CASRTDLNTEAFF	TGTGCCAGCAGGACGGACTTGAACACTGAAGCTTTCTTT